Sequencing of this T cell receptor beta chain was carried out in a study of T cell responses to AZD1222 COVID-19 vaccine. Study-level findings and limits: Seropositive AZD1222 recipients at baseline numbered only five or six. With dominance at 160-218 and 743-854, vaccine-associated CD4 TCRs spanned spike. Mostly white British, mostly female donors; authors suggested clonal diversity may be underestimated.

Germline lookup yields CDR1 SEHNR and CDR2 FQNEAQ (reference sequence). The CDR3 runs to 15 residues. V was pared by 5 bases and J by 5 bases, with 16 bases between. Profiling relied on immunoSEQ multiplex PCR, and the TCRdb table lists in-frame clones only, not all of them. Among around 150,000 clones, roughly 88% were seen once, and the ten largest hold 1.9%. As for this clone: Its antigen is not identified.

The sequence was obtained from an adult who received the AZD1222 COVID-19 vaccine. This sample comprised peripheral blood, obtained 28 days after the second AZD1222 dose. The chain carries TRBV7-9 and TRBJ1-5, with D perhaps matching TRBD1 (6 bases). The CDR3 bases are TGTGCCAGCAGCCCCGCGGGGGCGGGAGATCAGCCCCAGCATTTT. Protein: CASSPAGAGDQPQHF.